Detailed here is one TCR beta chain. Blood got drawn at baseline, again on cycle 4 day 1, and then on cycle 7 day 1. Between the trimmed V and J ends, which lost 3 bases and 3 bases, there was a span of 11 bases. The CDR3 runs 14 residues. Germline V gene data show CDR1 as KGHSH and CDR2 as LQKENI. Sequenced by immunoSEQ multiplex PCR; TCRdb stores in-frame clones only, minus some. This table holds tens of thousands of clones, roughly 89% found once. These data belong to a study of OX40 agonist ivuxolimab in advanced cancers. This TCR was sampled from an adult with an advanced solid tumor such as melanoma, head and neck, liver or kidney cancer. The material sequenced was CD4+ or CD8+ T cells sorted from blood, taken in a trial of the OX40 agonist ivuxolimab. The chain carries TRBV18 and TRBJ1-1; D ambiguous. The CDR3 region is CASSPVNSDTEAFF. The CDR3 DNA is TGTGCCAGCTCACCCGTCAATTCTGACACTGAAGCTTTCTTT.